Listed here are 2 T cell receptor beta chains from one sample, sequenced in a study of T cell responses to AZD1222 COVID-19 vaccine. Measured with immunoSEQ multiplex PCR; TCRdb has only the in-frame clones, and not every one. Found here are 200,000 or so clones, around 93% of them singletons; the top ten hold 1%. The material was peripheral blood, obtained 28 days after the second AZD1222 dose. These receptors came from an adult who received the AZD1222 COVID-19 vaccine.

CDR3 DNA sequence: TGTGCCAGCAGTTTGAATCCGGGTTCGGTGGAGACCCAGTACTTC. This sequence encodes CASSLNPGSVETQYF. The V and J genes are TRBV28 and TRBJ2-5, with unresolved D. The V gene lost 3 bases and the J gene lost 5 bases, with 16 bases spanning the gap. The length of the CDR3 is 15 residues. Germline V gene sequence: CDR1 MDHEN, CDR2 SYDVKM.

In this sample, this clone turned up once. The CDR3 region has the DNA TGTGCCAGCACTCCAAAAAATGAGCAGTTCTTC. Its translation is CASTPKNEQFF. The chain joins TRBV12-3 or TRBV12-4 to TRBJ2-1; D is unclear. This CDR3 has 11 amino acids. V shed 7 bases and J shed 7 bases, with 8 bases lying between them.